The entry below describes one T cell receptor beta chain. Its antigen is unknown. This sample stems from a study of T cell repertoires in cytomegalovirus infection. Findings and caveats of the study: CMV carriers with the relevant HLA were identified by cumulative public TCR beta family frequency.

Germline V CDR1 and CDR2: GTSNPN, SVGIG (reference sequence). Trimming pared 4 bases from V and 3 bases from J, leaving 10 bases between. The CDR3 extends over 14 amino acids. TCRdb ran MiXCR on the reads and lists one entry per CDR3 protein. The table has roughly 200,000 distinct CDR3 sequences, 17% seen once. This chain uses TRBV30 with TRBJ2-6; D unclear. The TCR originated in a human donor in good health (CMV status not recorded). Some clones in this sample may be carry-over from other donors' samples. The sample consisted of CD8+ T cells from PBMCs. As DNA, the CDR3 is TGTGCCTGGACCCCCTCGAATGGGGCCAACGTCCTGACTTTC. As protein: CAWTPSNGANVLTF.